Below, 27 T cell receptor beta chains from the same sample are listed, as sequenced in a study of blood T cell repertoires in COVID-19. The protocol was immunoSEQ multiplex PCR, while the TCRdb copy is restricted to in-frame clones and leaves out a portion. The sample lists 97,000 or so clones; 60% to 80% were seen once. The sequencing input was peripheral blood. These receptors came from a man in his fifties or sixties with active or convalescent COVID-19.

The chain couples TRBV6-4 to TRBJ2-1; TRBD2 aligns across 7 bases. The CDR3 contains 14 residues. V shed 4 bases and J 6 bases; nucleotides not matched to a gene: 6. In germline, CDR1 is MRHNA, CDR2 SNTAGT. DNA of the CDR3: TGTGCCAGCAGTGCCGGACTAGGGCCCAATGAGCAGTTCTTC. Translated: CASSAGLGPNEQFF.

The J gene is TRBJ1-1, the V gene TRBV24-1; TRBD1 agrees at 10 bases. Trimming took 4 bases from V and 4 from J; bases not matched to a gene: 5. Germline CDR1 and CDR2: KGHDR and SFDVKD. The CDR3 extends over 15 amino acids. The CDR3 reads CATSDSGQGSTEAFF. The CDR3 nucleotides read TGTGCCACCAGTGACTCGGGACAGGGGAGCACTGAAGCTTTCTTT.

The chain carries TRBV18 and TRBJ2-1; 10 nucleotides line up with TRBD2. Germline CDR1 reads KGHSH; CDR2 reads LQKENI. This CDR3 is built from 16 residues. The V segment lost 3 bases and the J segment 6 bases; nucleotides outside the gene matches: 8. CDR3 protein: CASSPLELAGTNEQFF. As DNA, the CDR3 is TGTGCCAGCTCACCTCTGGAACTAGCGGGGACCAATGAGCAGTTCTTC.

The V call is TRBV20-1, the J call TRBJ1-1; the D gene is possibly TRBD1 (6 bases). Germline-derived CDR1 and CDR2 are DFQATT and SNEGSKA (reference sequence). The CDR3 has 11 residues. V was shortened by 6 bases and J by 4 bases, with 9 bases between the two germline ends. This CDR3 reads CSATGRTEAFF. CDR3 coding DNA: TGCAGTGCGACAGGACGCACTGAAGCTTTCTTT.

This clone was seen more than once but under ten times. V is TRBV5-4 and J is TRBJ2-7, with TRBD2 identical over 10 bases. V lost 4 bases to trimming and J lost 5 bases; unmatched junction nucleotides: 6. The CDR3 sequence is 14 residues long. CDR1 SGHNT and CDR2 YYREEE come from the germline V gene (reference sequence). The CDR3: CASSPGLASHEQYF. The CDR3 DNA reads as TGTGCCAGCAGCCCGGGACTAGCGAGTCACGAGCAGTACTTC. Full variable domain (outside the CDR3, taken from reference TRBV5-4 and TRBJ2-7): ETGVTQSPTHLIKTRGQQVTLRCSSQSGHNTVSWYQQALGQGPQFIFQYYREEENGRGNFPPRFSGLQFPNYSSELNVNALELDDSALYLCASSPGLASHEQYFGPGTRLTVT.

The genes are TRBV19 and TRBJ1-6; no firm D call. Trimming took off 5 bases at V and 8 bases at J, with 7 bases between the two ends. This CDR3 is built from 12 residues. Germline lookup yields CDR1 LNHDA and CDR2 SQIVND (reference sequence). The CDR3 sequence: CASSAIDSPLHF. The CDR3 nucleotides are TGTGCCAGTAGTGCCATAGATTCACCCCTCCACTTT. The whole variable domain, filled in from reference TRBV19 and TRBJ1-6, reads DGGITQSPKYLFRKEGQNVTLSCEQNLNHDAMYWYRQDPGQGLRLIYYSQIVNDFQKGDIAEGYSVSREKKESFPLTVTSAQKNPTAFYLCASSAIDSPLHFGNGTRLTVT.

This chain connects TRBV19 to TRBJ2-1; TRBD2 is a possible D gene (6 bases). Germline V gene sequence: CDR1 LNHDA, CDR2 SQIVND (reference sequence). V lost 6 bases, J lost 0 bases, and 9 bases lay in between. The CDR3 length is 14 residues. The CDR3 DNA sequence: TGTGCCAGTAGAGAGACTAGCTCCTACAATGAGCAGTTCTTC. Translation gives CASRETSSYNEQFF. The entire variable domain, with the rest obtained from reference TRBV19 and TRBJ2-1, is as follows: DGGITQSPKYLFRKEGQNVTLSCEQNLNHDAMYWYRQDPGQGLRLIYYSQIVNDFQKGDIAEGYSVSREKKESFPLTVTSAQKNPTAFYLCASRETSSYNEQFFGPGTRLTVL.

This CDR3 reads CASSYKRPTDTQYF. The CDR3 bases are TGTGCCAGCAGTTATAAGCGGCCCACAGATACGCAGTATTTT. The gene calls are TRBV6-5 and TRBJ2-3; D is perhaps TRBD2 (5 bases). This CDR3 spans 14 amino acids. V was cut by 3 bases and J by 2 bases, with 9 bases left in between. Germline assignment: CDR1 MNHEY and CDR2 SVGAGI.

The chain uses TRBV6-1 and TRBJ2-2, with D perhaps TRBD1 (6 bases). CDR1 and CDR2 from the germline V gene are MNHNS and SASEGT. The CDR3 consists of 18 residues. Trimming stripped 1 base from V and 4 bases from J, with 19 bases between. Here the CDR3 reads CASSEGGQSTPGTGELFF. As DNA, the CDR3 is TGTGCCAGCAGTGAAGGGGGGCAGTCAACCCCGGGCACCGGGGAGCTGTTTTTT.

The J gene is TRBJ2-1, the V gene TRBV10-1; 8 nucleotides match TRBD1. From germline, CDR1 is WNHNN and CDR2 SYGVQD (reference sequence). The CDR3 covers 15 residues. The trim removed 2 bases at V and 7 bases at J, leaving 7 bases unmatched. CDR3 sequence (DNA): TGCGCCAGCAGTGAGATACAGGGGGTAAGGAATGAGCAGTTCTTC. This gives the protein CASSEIQGVRNEQFF.

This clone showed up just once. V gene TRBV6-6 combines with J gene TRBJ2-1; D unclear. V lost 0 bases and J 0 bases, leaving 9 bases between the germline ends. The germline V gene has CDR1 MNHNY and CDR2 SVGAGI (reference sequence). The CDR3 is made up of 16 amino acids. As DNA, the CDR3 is TGTGCCAGCAGTTACTCGAACCCCAGCTCCTACAATGAGCAGTTCTTC. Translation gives CASSYSNPSSYNEQFF.

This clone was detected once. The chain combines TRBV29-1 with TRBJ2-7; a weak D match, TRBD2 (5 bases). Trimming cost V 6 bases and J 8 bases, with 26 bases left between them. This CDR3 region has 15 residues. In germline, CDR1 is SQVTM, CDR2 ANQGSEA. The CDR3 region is CSVISPGFGISQQYF. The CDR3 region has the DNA TGCAGCGTCATCTCACCGGGGTTCGGGATTAGTCAGCAGTACTTC.

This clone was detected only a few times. CDR3 amino acids: CASSSGRDDRSPLHF. The CDR3 DNA follows: TGCGCCAGCAGCTCGGGCAGGGATGATCGATCACCCCTCCACTTT. The V call is TRBV5-1, the J call TRBJ1-6; tentatively, D is TRBD1 (5 bases). Per the germline V gene, CDR1 is SGHRS and CDR2 is YFSETQ. The CDR3 has 15 amino acids. V lost 3 bases, J lost 10 bases, and 17 bases lay in between.

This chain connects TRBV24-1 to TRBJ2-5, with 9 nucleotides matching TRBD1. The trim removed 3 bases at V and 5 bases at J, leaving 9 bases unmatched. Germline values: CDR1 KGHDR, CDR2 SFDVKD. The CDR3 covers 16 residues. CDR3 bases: TGTGCCACCAGTGATCAGGGACAGGGAGGGGGGGAGACCCAGTACTTC. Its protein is CATSDQGQGGGETQYF.

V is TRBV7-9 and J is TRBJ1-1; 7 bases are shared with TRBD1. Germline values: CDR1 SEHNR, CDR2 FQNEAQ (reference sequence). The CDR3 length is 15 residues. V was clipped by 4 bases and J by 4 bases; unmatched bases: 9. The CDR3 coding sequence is TGTGCCAGCAGCTATACACAGGGGAAGAGCACTGAAGCTTTCTTT. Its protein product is CASSYTQGKSTEAFF.

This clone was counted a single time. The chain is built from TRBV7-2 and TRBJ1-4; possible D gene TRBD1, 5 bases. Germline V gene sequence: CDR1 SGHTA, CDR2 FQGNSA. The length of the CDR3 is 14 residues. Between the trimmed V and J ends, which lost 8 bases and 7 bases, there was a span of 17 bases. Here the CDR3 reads CASANRLAAEKLFF. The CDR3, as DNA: TGTGCCAGCGCTAACAGGTTAGCGGCTGAAAAACTGTTTTTT. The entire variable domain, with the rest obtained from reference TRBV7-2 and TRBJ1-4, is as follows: GAGVSQSPSNKVTEKGKDVELRCDPISGHTALYWYRQSLGQGLEFLIYFQGNSAPDKSGLPSDRFSAERTGGSVSTLTIQRTQQEDSAVYLCASANRLAAEKLFFGSGTQLSVL.

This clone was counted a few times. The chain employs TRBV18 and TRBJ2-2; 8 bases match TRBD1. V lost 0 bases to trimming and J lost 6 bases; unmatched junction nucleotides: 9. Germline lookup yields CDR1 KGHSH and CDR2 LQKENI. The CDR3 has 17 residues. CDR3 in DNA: TGTGCCAGCTCACCACCTACCGGGACAGGCAAGTCCGGGGAGCTGTTTTTT. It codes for CASSPPTGTGKSGELFF. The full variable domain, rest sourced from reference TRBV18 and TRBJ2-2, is NAGVMQNPRHLVRRRGQEARLRCSPMKGHSHVYWYRQLPEEGLKFMVYLQKENIIDESGMPKERFSAEFPKEGPSILRIQQVVRGDSAAYFCASSPPTGTGKSGELFFGEGSRLTVL.

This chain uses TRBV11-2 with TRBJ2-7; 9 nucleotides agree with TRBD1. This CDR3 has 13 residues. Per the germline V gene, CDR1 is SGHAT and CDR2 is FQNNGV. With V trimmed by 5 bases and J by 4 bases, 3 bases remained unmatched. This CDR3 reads CASSRDRVYEQYF. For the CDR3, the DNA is TGTGCCAGCAGCCGGGACAGGGTGTACGAGCAGTACTTC.

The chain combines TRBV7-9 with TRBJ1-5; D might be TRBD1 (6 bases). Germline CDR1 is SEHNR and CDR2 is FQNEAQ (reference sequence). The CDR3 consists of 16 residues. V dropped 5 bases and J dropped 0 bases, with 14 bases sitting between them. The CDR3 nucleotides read TGTGCCAGCAGCCCTCGGACAGACGATAGCAATCAGCCCCAGCATTTT. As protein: CASSPRTDDSNQPQHF.

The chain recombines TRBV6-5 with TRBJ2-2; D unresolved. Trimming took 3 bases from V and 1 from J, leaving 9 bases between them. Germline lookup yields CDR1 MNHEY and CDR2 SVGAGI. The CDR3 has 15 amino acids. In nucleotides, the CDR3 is TGTGCCAGCAGTTATTCGGAGAAGAACACCGGGGAGCTGTTTTTT. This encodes CASSYSEKNTGELFF.

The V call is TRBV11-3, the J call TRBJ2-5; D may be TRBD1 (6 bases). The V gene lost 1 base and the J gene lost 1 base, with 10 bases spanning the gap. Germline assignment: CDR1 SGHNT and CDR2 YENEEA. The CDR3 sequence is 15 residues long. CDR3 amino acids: CASSLGDTVQETQYF. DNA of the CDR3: TGTGCCAGCAGCTTAGGGGACACCGTCCAAGAGACCCAGTACTTC.

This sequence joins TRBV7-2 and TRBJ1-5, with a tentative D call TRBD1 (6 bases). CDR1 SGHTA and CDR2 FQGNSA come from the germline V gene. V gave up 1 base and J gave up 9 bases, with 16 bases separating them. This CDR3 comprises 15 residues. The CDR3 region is CASSLGGGRARPQHF. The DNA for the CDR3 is TGTGCCAGCAGCTTAGGCGGGGGCAGGGCAAGGCCCCAGCATTTT.

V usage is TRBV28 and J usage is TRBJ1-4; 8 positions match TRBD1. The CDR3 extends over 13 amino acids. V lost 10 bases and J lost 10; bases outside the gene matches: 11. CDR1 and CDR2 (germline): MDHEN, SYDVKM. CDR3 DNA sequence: TGTGCCACCCGACAGGGGTTAATGGTAAAACTGTTTTTT. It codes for CATRQGLMVKLFF.

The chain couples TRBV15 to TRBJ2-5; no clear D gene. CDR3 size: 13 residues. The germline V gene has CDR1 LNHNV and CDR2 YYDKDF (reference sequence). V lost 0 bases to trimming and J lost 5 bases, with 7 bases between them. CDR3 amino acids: CATSRDAAETQYF. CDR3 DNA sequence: TGTGCCACCAGCAGAGATGCGGCGGAGACCCAGTACTTC. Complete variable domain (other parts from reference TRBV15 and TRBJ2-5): DAMVIQNPRYQVTQFGKPVTLSCSQTLNHNVMYWYQQKSSQAPKLLFHYYDKDFNNEADTPDNFQSRRPNTSFCFLDIRSPGLGDTAMYLCATSRDAAETQYFGPGTRLLVL.

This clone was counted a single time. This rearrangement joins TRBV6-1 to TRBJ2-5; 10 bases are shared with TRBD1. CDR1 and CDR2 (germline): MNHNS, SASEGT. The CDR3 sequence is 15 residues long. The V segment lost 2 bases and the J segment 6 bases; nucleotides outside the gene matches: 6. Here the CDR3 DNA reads TGTGCCAGCAGTGAAAGGACAGGGGGGACAAAGACCCAGTACTTC. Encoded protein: CASSERTGGTKTQYF.

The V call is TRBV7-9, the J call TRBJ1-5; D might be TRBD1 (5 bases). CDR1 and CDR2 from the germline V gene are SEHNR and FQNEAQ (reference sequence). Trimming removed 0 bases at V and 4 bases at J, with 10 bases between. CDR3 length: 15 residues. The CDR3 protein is CASSLAAGLNQPQHF. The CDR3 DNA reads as TGTGCCAGCAGCTTAGCCGCGGGACTAAATCAGCCCCAGCATTTT.

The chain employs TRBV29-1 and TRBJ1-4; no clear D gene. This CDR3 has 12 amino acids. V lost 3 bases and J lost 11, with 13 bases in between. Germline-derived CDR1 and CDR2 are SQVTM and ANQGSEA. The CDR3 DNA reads TGCAGCGTTGACCCCGGGATAGGCAAACTGTTTTTT. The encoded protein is CSVDPGIGKLFF.